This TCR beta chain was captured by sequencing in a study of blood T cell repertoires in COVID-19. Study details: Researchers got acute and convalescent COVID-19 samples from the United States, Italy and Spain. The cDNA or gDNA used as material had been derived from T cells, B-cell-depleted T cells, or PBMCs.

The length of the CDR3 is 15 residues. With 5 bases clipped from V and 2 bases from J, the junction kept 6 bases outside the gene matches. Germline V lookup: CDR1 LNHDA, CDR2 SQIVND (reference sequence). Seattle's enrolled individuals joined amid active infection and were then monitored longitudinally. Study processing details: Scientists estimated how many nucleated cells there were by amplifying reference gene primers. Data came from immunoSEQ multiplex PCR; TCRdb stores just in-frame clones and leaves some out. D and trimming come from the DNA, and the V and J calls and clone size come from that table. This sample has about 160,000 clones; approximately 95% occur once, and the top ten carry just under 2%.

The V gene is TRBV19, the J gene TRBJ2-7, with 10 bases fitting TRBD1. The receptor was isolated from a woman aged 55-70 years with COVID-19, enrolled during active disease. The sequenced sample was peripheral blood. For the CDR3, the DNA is TGTGCCAGTAGTGGTGGGACAGGGGTGGCCTACGAGCAGTACTTC. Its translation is CASSGGTGVAYEQYF.